A single sample gave rise to the 21 T cell receptor beta chains below, sequenced in a study of blood T cell repertoires in COVID-19. The repertoire was sequenced with immunoSEQ multiplex PCR; TCRdb's copy has only in-frame clones and lacks some. The sample carries approximately 300,000 clones, 80% to 90% recorded once. The sample taken for sequencing was PBMCs or T cells enriched from blood (not recorded which). These receptors originate from a woman aged 25-40 years who had recovered from COVID-19.

This clone was detected only a few times. CDR3 protein: CASSIDLGGAFNEQFF. The CDR3 region has the DNA TGTGCCAGTAGTATAGATCTCGGGGGGGCCTTCAATGAGCAGTTCTTC. The gene calls are TRBV19 and TRBJ2-1; 8 bases are a match to TRBD2. The CDR3 runs to 16 residues. Per the germline V gene, CDR1 is LNHDA and CDR2 is SQIVND (reference sequence). J gave up 6 bases and V 0 bases, and 7 bases lay outside the gene matches.

The chain carries TRBV27 and TRBJ1-1; D not certain. Trimming took 3 bases from V and 3 from J, leaving 11 bases between them. Germline CDR1 MNHEY, CDR2 SMNVEV (reference sequence). This CDR3 comprises 14 residues. CDR3 loop: CASSFLGEDTEAFF. The CDR3 DNA reads TGTGCCAGCAGTTTTCTCGGGGAGGACACTGAAGCTTTCTTT.

In nucleotides, the CDR3 is TGTGCCAGCAGTCTTAGCGGGGGCTACAATGAGCAGTTCTTC. Its protein product is CASSLSGGYNEQFF. The chain employs TRBV6-5 and TRBJ2-1, with 9 bases lining up with TRBD2. The CDR3 sequence is 14 residues long. The V gene end was trimmed by 5 bases and the J gene end by 3 bases; junction bases not matched to a gene: 2. Germline V lookup: CDR1 MNHEY, CDR2 SVGAGI.

The genes are TRBV9 and TRBJ1-3; 9 bases fit TRBD1. The V gene end was trimmed by 0 bases and the J gene end by 0 bases; junction bases not matched to a gene: 7. This CDR3 contains 18 residues. Germline CDR1 and CDR2: SGDLS and YYNGEE. DNA for the CDR3: TGTGCCAGCAGCGTAGGTTCGGGACAGGGCCACTCTGGAAACACCATATATTTT. Translated: CASSVGSGQGHSGNTIYF.

CDR3 residues: CASRKESYRELLDGYTF. In DNA form, the CDR3 reads TGCGCCAGCAGAAAAGAGTCTTACAGGGAGTTATTGGATGGCTACACCTTC. J is TRBJ1-2 and V is TRBV5-1; a weak D match, TRBD1 (6 bases). CDR1 SGHRS and CDR2 YFSETQ come from the germline V gene. The CDR3 extends over 17 amino acids. V gave up 5 bases and J gave up 6 bases, with 26 bases separating them.

The V call is TRBV28, the J call TRBJ2-2; D is perhaps TRBD1 (6 bases). V shed 11 bases and J shed 2 bases, with 12 bases lying between them. This CDR3 region has 13 residues. The V gene's germline CDR1 is MDHEN and CDR2 SYDVKM. CDR3 loop: CASPDRNTGELFF. The CDR3 bases are TGTGCCTCCCCGGACAGAAACACCGGGGAGCTGTTTTTT.

The chain uses TRBV2 and TRBJ1-1; a weak D match, TRBD1 (6 bases). Trimming removed 7 bases at V and 6 bases at J, with 21 bases between. The length of the CDR3 is 15 residues. The germline V gene encodes CDR1 SNHLY and CDR2 FYNNEI. The CDR3 region is CASKKNGGLIAEAFF. The CDR3 nucleotides read TGTGCCAGCAAAAAGAACGGGGGGCTTATAGCTGAAGCTTTCTTT.

The V call is TRBV5-8, the J call TRBJ2-1; no reliable D call. V was pared by 4 bases and J by 6 bases, with 11 bases between. The CDR3 has 13 amino acids. The germline V gene has CDR1 SGHTS and CDR2 YDEGEE. The CDR3 spells CASSPNESNEQFF. The CDR3, as DNA: TGTGCCAGCAGCCCTAATGAGTCCAATGAGCAGTTCTTC.

This chain joins TRBV28 and TRBJ2-3; maybe TRBD2 (6 bases). The V and J ends lost 6 bases and 0 bases respectively, with 13 bases between them. The CDR3 covers 15 residues. Looked up from germline, CDR1 is MDHEN and CDR2 is SYDVKM. The CDR3 DNA is TGTGCCAGCAGCGGGGACTCCACTAGCACAGATACGCAGTATTTT. Amino acids: CASSGDSTSTDTQYF.

V is TRBV5-1 and J is TRBJ1-4, with D unresolved. V lost 1 base to trimming and J lost 6 bases, with 13 bases between them. The CDR3 loop spans 15 amino acids. Per the germline V gene, CDR1 is SGHRS and CDR2 is YFSETQ. CDR3 region: CASSLNGRRDEKLFF. CDR3 nucleotides: TGCGCCAGCAGCTTGAATGGTCGGAGGGATGAAAAACTGTTTTTT. Filled out from reference TRBV5-1 and TRBJ1-4, the complete variable domain reads KAGVTQTPRYLIKTRGQQVTLSCSPISGHRSVSWYQQTPGQGLQFLFEYFSETQRNKGNFPGRFSGRQFSNSRSEMNVSTLELGDSALYLCASSLNGRRDEKLFFGSGTQLSVL.

The chain has TRBV5-4 and TRBJ1-2; TRBD1 matches 9 bases. There are 13 residues in the CDR3. Per the germline V gene, CDR1 is SGHNT and CDR2 is YYREEE (reference sequence). V shed 4 bases and J 8 bases; nucleotides not matched to a gene: 6. This chain's CDR3 is CASSIQGATGYTF. The DNA for the CDR3 is TGTGCCAGCAGCATACAGGGGGCGACGGGCTACACCTTC.

The chain is built from TRBV9 and TRBJ2-2, with TRBD2 as a possible D gene (5 bases). The CDR3 extends over 15 amino acids. Germline V gene data show CDR1 as SGDLS and CDR2 as YYNGEE. V was cut by 0 bases and J by 6 bases, with 12 bases left in between. CDR3 in DNA: TGTGCCAGCAGCGTAGTTACTTCTAGCCCCGGGGAGCTGTTTTTT. Translation gives CASSVVTSSPGELFF.

The rearrangement links TRBV2 to TRBJ2-3; D call uncertain. This CDR3 has 14 amino acids. In germline, CDR1 is SNHLY, CDR2 FYNNEI. V lost 7 bases and J lost 2, with 13 bases in between. The CDR3 DNA reads as TGTGCCAGCATGACGCTGGGCGACACAGATACGCAGTATTTT. Residues: CASMTLGDTDTQYF. The entire variable domain, with the rest obtained from reference TRBV2 and TRBJ2-3, is as follows: EPEVTQTPSHQVTQMGQEVILRCVPISNHLYFYWYRQILGQKVEFLVSFYNNEISEKSEIFDDQFSVERPDGSNFTLKIRSTKLEDSAMYFCASMTLGDTDTQYFGPGTRLTVL.

This clone was seen a few times. J is TRBJ1-3 and V is TRBV29-1, with D perhaps TRBD1 (5 bases). This CDR3 has 14 amino acids. The V and J ends lost 1 base and 2 bases respectively, with 9 bases between them. CDR1 SQVTM and CDR2 ANQGSEA come from the germline V gene. Written as DNA, the CDR3 is TGCAGCGTTGAAGGGGACTCAACTGGAAACACCATATATTTT. Its translation: CSVEGDSTGNTIYF.

The chain employs TRBV5-6 and TRBJ1-6, with D maybe TRBD1 (5 bases). Germline V lookup: CDR1 SGHDT, CDR2 YYEEEE. V was pared by 1 base and J by 7 bases, with 6 bases between. CDR3 length: 13 amino acids. The CDR3 sequence is CASSLPGNSPLHF. CDR3 DNA: TGTGCCAGCAGCTTGCCAGGGAATTCACCCCTCCACTTT.

The chain joins TRBV28 to TRBJ2-6; D unclear. CDR3 length: 15 amino acids. In germline, CDR1 is MDHEN, CDR2 SYDVKM. Trimming left V 4 bases short and J 4 bases short, with 11 bases between. The CDR3 here is CASSSRSRGANVLTF. The CDR3, as DNA: TGTGCCAGCAGTTCTCGGAGTAGGGGGGCCAACGTCCTGACTTTC.

This clone was recorded once. The chain links TRBV5-6 to TRBJ2-3, with 8 bases identical to TRBD1. Germline-derived CDR1 and CDR2 are SGHDT and YYEEEE. J gave up 14 bases and V 4 bases, and 21 bases lay outside the gene matches. The CDR3 has 16 residues. Written as DNA, the CDR3 is TGTGCCAGCAGCCCATCGGACAGGGACCTACTCTGGAGACGGTATTTT. This codes for CASSPSDRDLLWRRYF.

V gene TRBV2 combines with J gene TRBJ2-2, with 10 bases aligning to TRBD1. The V gene end was trimmed by 4 bases and the J gene end by 6 bases; junction bases not matched to a gene: 5. The germline gives CDR1 SNHLY, CDR2 FYNNEI. This CDR3 has 15 amino acids. CDR3 bases: TGTGCCAGCAGTGTAGACAGGGGGCGCCCCGGGGAGCTGTTTTTT. Protein product: CASSVDRGRPGELFF.

The CDR3 is CASSVTQGKNTEAFF. CDR3 DNA: TGTGCCAGCAGTGTTACTCAGGGGAAGAACACTGAAGCTTTCTTT. This rearrangement joins TRBV25-1 to TRBJ1-1, with D tentatively TRBD1 (6 bases). V was cut by 4 bases and J by 1 base, with 13 bases left in between. The germline CDR1 and CDR2 sequences are MGHDK and SYGVNS. The CDR3 has 15 residues.

This clone has just a few counts. The chain uses TRBV19 and TRBJ2-5; 7 bases fit TRBD1. The CDR3 runs to 13 residues. J lost 5 bases, V lost 5 bases, and 5 bases had no gene match. Germline V gene data show CDR1 as LNHDA and CDR2 as SQIVND (reference sequence). CDR3 protein: CASSLGQRETQYF. The CDR3 region has the DNA TGTGCCAGTAGTCTGGGACAGCGCGAGACCCAGTACTTC.

This rearrangement joins TRBV7-6 to TRBJ2-5; D perhaps matches TRBD1 (5 bases). The length of the CDR3 is 15 residues. The V gene's germline CDR1 is SGHVS and CDR2 FNYEAQ. V lost 1 base and J lost 1, with 10 bases in between. CDR3 amino acids: CASSLDRTFQETQYF. The CDR3 DNA follows: TGTGCCAGCAGCTTAGACAGGACCTTCCAAGAGACCCAGTACTTC.